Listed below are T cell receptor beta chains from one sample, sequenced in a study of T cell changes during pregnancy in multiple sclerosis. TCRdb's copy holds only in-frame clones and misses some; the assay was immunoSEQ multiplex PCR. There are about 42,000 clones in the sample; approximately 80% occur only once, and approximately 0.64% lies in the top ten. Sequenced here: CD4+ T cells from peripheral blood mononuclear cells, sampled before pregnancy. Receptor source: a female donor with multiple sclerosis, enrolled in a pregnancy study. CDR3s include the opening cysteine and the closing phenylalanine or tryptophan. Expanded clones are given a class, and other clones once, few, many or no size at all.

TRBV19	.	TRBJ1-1	CASTSRVAEAFF
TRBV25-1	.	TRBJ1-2	CASLGGAHGYTF
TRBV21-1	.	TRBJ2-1	CASSNWGGDNEQFF
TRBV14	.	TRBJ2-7	CASSQLLLRDSHEQYF
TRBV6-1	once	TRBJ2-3	CASSEPRTVQDTQYF
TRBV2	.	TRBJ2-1	CASRPTSGRRDEQFF
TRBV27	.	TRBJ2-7	CASSLSSGKTYEQYF
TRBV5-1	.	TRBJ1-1	CATSQGAETEAFF
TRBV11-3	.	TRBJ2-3	CASSLRQGGTDTQYF
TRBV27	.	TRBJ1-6	CASSLARDRGGSYNSPLHF
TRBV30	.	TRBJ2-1	CAWSGGGEQFF
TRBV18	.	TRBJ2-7	CASSPLPGSSSYEQYF
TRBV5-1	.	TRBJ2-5	CASSRAGTSGSGETQYF
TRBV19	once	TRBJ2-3	CASSISSGGADTQYF
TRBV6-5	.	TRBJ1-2	CASSGQIDYGYTF
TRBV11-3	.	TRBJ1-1	CASSPGQGSNTEAFF
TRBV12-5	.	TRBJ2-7	CASGLGLAGAYEQYF
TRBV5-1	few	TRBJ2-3	CASSLDLLAGGSRAPSQYF
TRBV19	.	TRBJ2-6	CASTITGTGKSVANVLTF